One and the same sample provided the 17 T cell receptor beta chains below, sequenced in a study of T cell repertoires in cytomegalovirus infection. Via MiXCR, TCRdb re-called the reads, giving one row per CDR3 protein. The table records 250,000 or so distinct CDR3 sequences, about a sixth of them present only once. The sequencing input was CD8+ T cells from PBMCs. Source of these receptors: a human donor in good health (CMV status not recorded). Some clones in this sample may be carry-over from other donors' samples.

The table lists this clonotype with many counts. This sequence joins TRBV7-9 and TRBJ2-3; 10 nucleotides line up with TRBD2. Germline values: CDR1 SEHNR, CDR2 FQNEAQ (reference sequence). J lost 0 bases, V lost 4 bases, and 7 bases had no gene match. This CDR3 comprises 17 residues. This CDR3 is CASSSIGLADSTDTQYF. In DNA, the CDR3 is TGTGCCAGCAGCTCGATAGGACTAGCGGATAGCACAGATACGCAGTATTTT.

The sample holds a few counts of this clonotype. The rearrangement links TRBV29-1 to TRBJ2-7, with 9 bases identical to TRBD1. Germline V lookup: CDR1 SQVTM, CDR2 ANQGSEA. V lost 4 bases and J lost 2; bases outside the gene matches: 3. The CDR3 covers 13 residues. Here the CDR3 DNA reads TGCAGCGTTGCACGGGACAGGGCCTACGAGCAGTACTTC. Amino acid sequence: CSVARDRAYEQYF.

The rearrangement links TRBV6-4 to TRBJ1-1; D remains ambiguous. Per the germline V gene, CDR1 is MRHNA and CDR2 is SNTAGT. The V end lost 0 bases, the J end lost 1 base, and 3 bases lay between the germline ends. This CDR3 has 13 residues. The CDR3 spells CASSDSQNTEAFF. The CDR3 DNA is TGTGCCAGCAGTGACTCCCAGAACACTGAAGCTTTCTTT.

This clonotype was seen at least ten times. The chain carries TRBV7-2 and TRBJ1-1; no clear D. There are 13 residues in the CDR3. Germline V gene lookup returns CDR1 SGHTA and CDR2 FQGNSA. Between the trimmed V and J ends, which lost 5 bases and 8 bases, there was a span of 15 bases. CDR3 amino acids: CASSPEAGTEAFF. The CDR3 DNA sequence: TGTGCCAGCAGCCCTGAGGCAGGAACAGAAGCTTTCTTT.

This clonotype has only a few counts. The chain combines TRBV6-1 with TRBJ1-5, with D tentatively TRBD1 (5 bases). This CDR3 is built from 17 residues. Per the germline V gene, CDR1 is MNHNS and CDR2 is SASEGT. With 7 bases removed from V and 0 bases from J, the gap between germline ends came to 19 bases. The DNA for the CDR3 is TGTGCCAGCACCGGGGCAGCCAGCCTATATAGCAATCAGCCCCAGCATTTT. This gives the protein CASTGAASLYSNQPQHF.

V gene TRBV5-1 combines with J gene TRBJ1-1; D possibly corresponds to TRBD1 (5 bases). V was pared by 0 bases and J by 5 bases, with 14 bases between. CDR1 is SGHRS and CDR2 is YFSETQ in the germline V gene. This CDR3 comprises 15 residues. Here the CDR3 reads CASSLEEGVGTEAFF. The CDR3 nucleotides are TGCGCCAGCAGCTTGGAGGAAGGGGTGGGAACTGAAGCTTTCTTT.

V and J are TRBV12-3 or TRBV12-4 and TRBJ1-2; D not certain. Deletions cut 4 bases from V and 2 bases from J, with 8 bases between. The CDR3 extends over 13 amino acids. The CDR3, as DNA: TGTGCCAGCAGTTCTGGGATCAACTATGGCTACACCTTC. Translation gives CASSSGINYGYTF.

This clonotype was seen at least ten times. V gene TRBV6-1 combines with J gene TRBJ1-2; TRBD1 is a possible D gene (6 bases). The germline CDR1 and CDR2 sequences are MNHNS and SASEGT. Trimming cost V 4 bases and J 5 bases, with 14 bases left between them. CDR3 length: 14 residues. CDR3 sequence: CASSGLWTAYGYTF. The CDR3 nucleotides are TGTGCCAGCAGTGGGCTCTGGACAGCATATGGCTACACCTTC.

The gene calls are TRBV5-1 and TRBJ2-5, with TRBD2 matching 10 bases. The germline gives CDR1 SGHRS, CDR2 YFSETQ. The length of the CDR3 is 15 residues. With 3 bases clipped from V and 5 bases from J, the junction kept 7 bases outside the gene matches. The CDR3 here is CASSSLAGEGETQYF. The CDR3 DNA reads as TGCGCCAGCAGCTCGCTAGCGGGGGAAGGGGAGACCCAGTACTTC.

The chain has TRBV6-1 and TRBJ2-7, with TRBD1 as a possible D gene (6 bases). CDR3 size: 15 residues. The germline gives CDR1 MNHNS, CDR2 SASEGT. The germline V and J ends were trimmed by 7 bases and 0 bases, with 16 bases remaining between them. CDR3 bases: TGTGCCAGCACAGGACAGTCCCACCCCTCCTACGAGCAGTACTTC. Residues: CASTGQSHPSYEQYF.

The V call is TRBV7-3, the J call TRBJ1-6; D might be TRBD1 (5 bases). Germline V lookup: CDR1 SGHTA, CDR2 FQGTGA. The CDR3 loop spans 15 amino acids. V was shortened by 5 bases and J by 4 bases, with 12 bases between the two germline ends. CDR3 amino acids: CASSRQQSYNSPLHF. The CDR3 DNA follows: TGTGCCAGCAGCAGACAGCAATCTTATAATTCACCCCTCCACTTT. The full variable domain, completed using reference TRBV7-3 and TRBJ1-6, is GAGVSQTPSNKVTEKGKYVELRCDPISGHTALYWYRQSLGQGPEFLIYFQGTGAADDSGLPNDRFFAVRPEGSVSTLKIQRTERGDSAVYLCASSRQQSYNSPLHFGNGTRLTVT.

This chain uses TRBV6-6 with TRBJ2-3; no definite D call. Per germline, CDR1 MNHNY and CDR2 SVGAGI (reference sequence). The CDR3 spans 14 residues. Trimming stripped 2 bases from V and 4 bases from J, with 10 bases between. CDR3 loop: CASSYTSAADTQYF. Written as DNA, the CDR3 is TGTGCCAGCAGTTACACTTCGGCCGCAGATACGCAGTATTTT.

In its sample, this clonotype was seen a few times. The CDR3 sequence is CASSGLSSYNEQFF. CDR3 sequence (DNA): TGTGCCAGTTCGGGACTCTCCTCCTACAATGAGCAGTTCTTC. This sequence joins TRBV19 and TRBJ2-1; D possibly corresponds to TRBD2 (6 bases). CDR3 length equals 14 residues. Per the germline V gene, CDR1 is LNHDA and CDR2 is SQIVND (reference sequence). Trimming shortened V by 8 bases and J by 0 bases, and 11 bases separated the two germline ends.

This clonotype was seen ten or more times. The V call is TRBV4-1, the J call TRBJ1-1; 9 bases are shared with TRBD1. Trimming cost V 3 bases and J 1 base; bases outside gene matches: 3. Per the germline V gene, CDR1 is MGHRA and CDR2 is YSYEKL. The CDR3 consists of 15 residues. This chain's CDR3 is CASSQDRGANTEAFF. The CDR3 DNA reads as TGCGCCAGCAGCCAGGACAGGGGCGCGAACACTGAAGCTTTCTTT.

The table lists this clonotype with many counts. This sequence joins TRBV12-5 and TRBJ1-2; tentative D call: TRBD1 (6 bases). Between the trimmed V and J ends, which lost 3 bases and 6 bases, there was a span of 17 bases. This CDR3 comprises 15 residues. Germline CDR1 reads LGHNT; CDR2 reads FRNRAP. CDR3 bases: TGTGCTAGTGGTTTCGACCTACAAGAGGGGGATGGCTACACCTTC. Its translation: CASGFDLQEGDGYTF.

CDR3 nucleotides: TGTGCCAGCAGTTACTTCCAGGACAGGGGGCCTGAAGCTTTCTTT. Translation gives CASSYFQDRGPEAFF. V usage is TRBV6-6 and J usage is TRBJ1-1; 11 nucleotides agree with TRBD1. Germline V lookup: CDR1 MNHNY, CDR2 SVGAGI (reference sequence). The trim removed 1 base at V and 6 bases at J, leaving 4 bases unmatched. The CDR3 sequence is 15 residues long.

V is TRBV7-6 and J is TRBJ2-1; D is unresolved. CDR3 length: 12 amino acids. Germline CDR1 reads SGHVS; CDR2 reads FNYEAQ. V lost 1 base and J 8 bases, leaving 6 bases between the germline ends. CDR3 bases: TGTGCCAGCAGCTTAGATTCGGATGAGCAGTTCTTC. Translation: CASSLDSDEQFF.